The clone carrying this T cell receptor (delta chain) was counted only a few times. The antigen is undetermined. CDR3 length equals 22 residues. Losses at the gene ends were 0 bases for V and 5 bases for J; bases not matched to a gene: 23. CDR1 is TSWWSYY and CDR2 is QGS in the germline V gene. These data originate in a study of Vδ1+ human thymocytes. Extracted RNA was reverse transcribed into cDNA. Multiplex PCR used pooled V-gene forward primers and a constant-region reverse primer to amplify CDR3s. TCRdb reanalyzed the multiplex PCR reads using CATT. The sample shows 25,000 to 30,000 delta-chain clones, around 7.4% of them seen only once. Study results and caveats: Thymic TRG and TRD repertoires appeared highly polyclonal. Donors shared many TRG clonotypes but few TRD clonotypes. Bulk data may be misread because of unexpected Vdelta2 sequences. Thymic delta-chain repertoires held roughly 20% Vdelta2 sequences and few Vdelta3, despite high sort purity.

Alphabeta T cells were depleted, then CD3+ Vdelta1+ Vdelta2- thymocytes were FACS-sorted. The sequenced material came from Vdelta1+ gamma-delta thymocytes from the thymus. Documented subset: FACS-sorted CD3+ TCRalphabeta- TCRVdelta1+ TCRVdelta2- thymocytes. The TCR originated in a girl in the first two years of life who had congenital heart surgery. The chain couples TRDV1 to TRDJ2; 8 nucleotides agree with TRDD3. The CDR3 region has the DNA TGTGCTCTTGGGGAACTTCCTCCTACGCTTCTTTGGGGGATGCGACCAACAGCACAACTCTTCTTT. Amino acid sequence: CALGELPPTLLWGMRPTAQLFF.